The next 8 T cell receptor beta chains were all read from a single sample in a study of response to subunit inactivated influenza vaccine. Using its own MiXCR run on the RT-PCR reads, TCRdb lists one record per CDR3 protein. The table shows fewer than 350,000 distinct CDR3 sequences, with 21% occurring only once. The material was PBMCs from blood, obtained approximately 20 months after vaccination. These receptors were obtained from a man aged 50-75 years who received an inactivated influenza vaccine.

The sample holds a few counts of this clonotype. The rearrangement uses TRBV3-1 and TRBJ1-4, with D perhaps matching TRBD1 (5 bases). Looked up from germline, CDR1 is LGHDT and CDR2 is YNNKEL (reference sequence). This CDR3 spans 16 amino acids. V was pared by 0 bases and J by 2 bases, with 10 bases between. For the CDR3, the DNA is TGTGCCAGCAGCCAAGATACAGGAACCACTAATGAAAAACTGTTTTTT. Amino acids: CASSQDTGTTNEKLFF.

This chain links TRBV5-1 with TRBJ2-3, with D possibly matching TRBD2 (6 bases). V was trimmed by 4 bases and J by 2 bases, leaving 14 bases between them. Germline V CDR1 and CDR2: SGHRS, YFSETQ. The CDR3 sequence is 15 residues long. CDR3 in amino acids: CASSPSGTSTDTQYF. DNA of the CDR3: TGCGCCAGCAGCCCCTCCGGGACTTCCACAGATACGCAGTATTTT.

The table lists this clonotype with a few counts. This chain uses TRBV6-1 with TRBJ1-2, with a weak D call TRBD1 (6 bases). There are 16 residues in the CDR3. Per the germline V gene, CDR1 is MNHNS and CDR2 is SASEGT. V was pared by 5 bases and J by 2 bases, with 18 bases between. The DNA of the CDR3 is TGTGCCAGCAGTCCACCACAGGGACGCGGGAACTATGGCTACACCTTC. Its translation: CASSPPQGRGNYGYTF.

This chain connects TRBV7-9 to TRBJ1-5; 8 bases fit TRBD1. V gave up 4 bases and J gave up 9 bases; unmatched junction bases: 11. Germline V gene data show CDR1 as SEHNR and CDR2 as FQNEAQ (reference sequence). The CDR3 runs to 15 residues. Here the CDR3 reads CASSSGTGGFGPQHF. The CDR3 nucleotides are TGTGCCAGCAGCTCAGGGACAGGAGGTTTTGGGCCCCAGCATTTT.

The table lists this clonotype with a count of one. The chain recombines TRBV4-2 with TRBJ2-5, with D tentatively TRBD2 (6 bases). CDR3 size: 15 residues. The V and J ends lost 6 bases and 4 bases respectively, with 18 bases between them. Germline V gives CDR1 LGHNA, CDR2 YNFKEQ. The CDR3 sequence is CASRDRGLPGETQYF. The CDR3 DNA sequence: TGTGCCAGCAGGGATCGGGGACTCCCCGGAGAGACCCAGTACTTC.

This clonotype was counted a few times. This chain links TRBV28 with TRBJ1-2; D remains unclear. Germline V gives CDR1 MDHEN, CDR2 SYDVKM. The CDR3 runs 12 residues. The V end was cut by 3 bases, the J end by 6 bases, with 8 bases between. The CDR3 DNA reads as TGTGCCAGCAGTTTGGCCGGGAATGGCTACACCTTC. It is translated as CASSLAGNGYTF.

As for this clonotype: This sequence may be a read error, since a much larger clone differs from it by one base. V is TRBV7-8 and J is TRBJ2-1, with a possible D match to TRBD1 (7 bases). Between the trimmed V and J ends, which lost 5 bases and 0 bases, there was a span of 11 bases. CDR1 SGHVS and CDR2 FQNEAQ come from the germline V gene. CDR3 length equals 15 residues. CDR3 region: CASSAGQSSYNEQFF. CDR3 sequence (DNA): TGTGCCAGCAGCGCGGGACAGAGCTCCTACAATGAGCAGTTCTTC.

This clonotype was seen repeatedly, ten times or more. The chain links TRBV11-2 to TRBJ2-1, with unresolved D. CDR1 and CDR2 from the germline V gene are SGHAT and FQNNGV. Deletions cut 2 bases from V and 4 bases from J, with 6 bases between. This CDR3 spans 13 amino acids. The CDR3 spells CASSLNSYNEQFF. As DNA, the CDR3 is TGTGCCAGCAGCTTAAACAGTTACAATGAGCAGTTCTTC.